This TCR beta chain came from a study of cytomegalovirus exposure and HLA in healthy donors. CDR1 is SGHDT, CDR2 YYEEEE, per germline. The J segment lost 0 bases and the V segment lost 4 bases, leaving 13 bases of the junction unmatched. The CDR3 is 18 residues long. This table comes from immunoSEQ multiplex PCR, and its TCRdb copy is limited to in-frame clones, with some not included. There are some 68,000 clones in the sample; around 96% occur only once, and over 1.2% lies in the top ten. This TCR came from a man aged 18 to 29 in good health and CMV-seropositive. The sample taken for sequencing was PBMCs. V gene TRBV5-6 combines with J gene TRBJ1-3; 7 bases fit TRBD1. CDR3 DNA: TGTGCCAGCAGCCAACGACCATACAGGGGCAGCTCTGGAAACACCATATATTTT. Translation gives CASSQRPYRGSSGNTIYF. Full variable domain (rest looked up from reference TRBV5-6 and TRBJ1-3): DAGVTQSPTHLIKTRGQQVTLRCSPKSGHDTVSWYQQALGQGPQFIFQYYEEEERQRGNFPDRFSGHQFPNYSSELNVNALLLGDSALYLCASSQRPYRGSSGNTIYFGEGSWLTVV.